This T cell receptor beta chain stems from a study of identical twins. Notes on the study in general: Sequences that were beta out-of-frame showed weaker excess twin sharing.

The CDR3 has 11 residues. Trimming pared 5 bases from V and 8 bases from J, leaving 7 bases between. This clonotype has a count of ten or more. The target antigen is unknown. Template switching introduced a universal primer site, and the cDNA bore unique molecular identifiers. MiXCR, run by TCRdb on the 5' RACE reads, gives a single entry per CDR3 protein. This sample has about 200,000 distinct CDR3 sequences, with 6.5% to 8.5% found just once. The same data also went into a second study, on yellow fever vaccine responses in identical twins.

The sample comprised memory (CD45RO+) T cells sorted from blood. The chain employs TRBV12-3 or TRBV12-4 and TRBJ2-1; D unclear. This sequence was found in a woman between 18 and 30 years old in good health. This chain's CDR3 is CASSQSHEQFF. In DNA, the CDR3 is TGTGCCAGCAGTCAGAGCCATGAGCAGTTCTTC.